This T cell receptor (beta chain) stems from a study of spatial heterogeneity in lung cancer. Study-wide results and limits: Expanded alpha and beta TCR counts within tumors tracked tumor mutation counts.

This clonotype ranks as medium-sized. Its antigen is unknown. Stated time point: sample taken at primary tumor resection. Researchers sequenced whole RNA taken from tumor, nontumor lung or frozen PBMC without sorting. Every cDNA TCR molecule received its own unique molecular identifier. Each CDR3 protein gets one entry after TCRdb re-called the 5' RACE reads with MiXCR. The repertoire has about 12,000 distinct CDR3 sequences, 5.1% of them found once; the top ten carry around 27%. The receptor was isolated from a male donor with early-stage non-small cell lung cancer. This specimen consisted of lung tumor tissue, obtained at surgery.

CDR3 protein: CAISGYWDNILSDTQYF. CDR3 DNA sequence: TGTGCCATCAGTGGCTATTGGGACAACATTTTATCTGATACGCAGTATTTT. The chain recombines TRBV10-3 with TRBJ2-3; D may be TRBD1 (6 bases). The V gene's germline CDR1 is ENHRY and CDR2 SYGVKD. The length of the CDR3 is 17 residues. The V gene lost 4 bases and the J gene lost 6 bases, with 23 bases spanning the gap.